The following is a TCR beta chain sequence with its context. Antigen: not known. These data are taken from a study of PD-L1 blockade in urothelial cancer. Study-wide background: Most patients, about 85% of the roughly 29, were males with bladder-origin cancer. When blood samples were assessed, the median T cell count was some 150,000.

Trimming removed 5 bases from V and 7 bases from J, with 20 bases in between. There are 16 residues in the CDR3. Germline CDR1 is SGHAT and CDR2 is FQNNGV. Data came from immunoSEQ multiplex PCR; TCRdb stores just in-frame clones and leaves some out. The repertoire includes 30,000 to 40,000 clones, over 80% of them detected once, and roughly 15% sits in the top ten. Time point noted: pretreatment peripheral blood. Study-level points and caveats: Having blood TCR clonality under the median before treatment predicted better survival.

J is TRBJ1-4 and V is TRBV11-2; possible D gene TRBD1, 5 bases. This clonotype was sampled from a man older than 75 with urothelial cancer. The sequenced sample was PBMCs, obtained around atezolizumab (anti-PD-L1) treatment. DNA for the CDR3: TGTGCCAGCAGCCCCCGGGGGTCGGGTGGGGGTGAAAAACTGTTTTTT. It yields the protein CASSPRGSGGGEKLFF. The full variable domain, in which reference TRBV11-2 and TRBJ1-4 provide the parts outside the CDR3, is EAGVAQSPRYKIIEKRQSVAFWCNPISGHATLYWYQQILGQGPKLLIQFQNNGVVDDSQLPKDRFSAERLKGVDSTLKIQPAKLEDSAVYLCASSPRGSGGGEKLFFGSGTQLSVL.